Included here is one T cell receptor beta chain sequence, with context. Its specific antigen is unknown. Nothing much larger sits one base from this clone, and base qualities are not available. This sample is part of a study of Ad26.COV2.S vaccination and SARS-CoV-2 variants (dated by TCRdb to about 2021). About the investigation overall: Vaccine-arm donors were drawn from COV1001, a multicentre, randomized, double-blind, placebo-controlled phase I-IIa trial of Ad26.COV2.S in healthy adults. Ad26.COV2.S was given intramuscularly at 5x10^10 or 1x10^11 viral particles, as a single shot or as two shots 56 days apart. TCRbeta repertoire sequencing served as the tool for gauging how specific and how broad the SARS-CoV-2-reactive T cell receptors were following Ad26.COV2.S vaccination. A total of approximately 30 samples were included in the TCR-sequenced set, comprising roughly 19 Ad26.COV2.S vaccine recipients, 5 placebo recipients and 8 SARS-CoV-2 convalescent individuals. Participants in the trial were split at random into five groups of five each, receiving low-dose or high-dose Ad26.COV2.S once or twice, or else placebo on both occasions. Investigators remained blinded to trial group allocation during experiments and outcome assessment.

Overall study outcomes, separate from this receptor: After vaccination, substantial breadth of spike-specific CD8+ and CD4+ T cell responses was reported. Vaccine and placebo recipients had similar non-spike TCR breadth, a finding consistent with the vaccine containing only spike. The study lacked the statistical power to compare responses across vaccine doses or regimens. Spike-specific TCR breadth was higher in Ad26.COV2.S recipients than in placebo recipients (P = 0.0014). According to the authors, total T cell responses may have been underestimated by the TCR breadth and depth analyses.

TCRbeta CDR3 regions were sequenced with the immunoSEQ Assay. After extraction, genomic DNA underwent amplification by bias-controlled multiplex PCR, followed by high-throughput sequencing. As for the original processing: To quantify the absolute abundance of every unique TCRbeta CDR3 region, sequences were collapsed and filtered. T cell fraction was estimated by normalizing TCRbeta template counts to usable DNA, with usable DNA measured through amplification of reference genes found in all nucleated cells. Repertoire TCRs were annotated as SARS-CoV-2-specific by exact matching of V gene, CDR3 amino acid sequence and J gene to a known reactive TCR set. The reference SARS-CoV-2 TCR set came from MIRA and was filtered for enrichment in COVID-19-positive ImmuneCODE repertoires, removing public or cross-reactive TCRs. Drawing on the MIRA antigens, annotated TCRs were analysed further at the level of specific ORF or position within ORF. Depth was the summed frequency of annotated unique rearrangements, while breadth was defined as annotated unique rearrangements over total unique productive rearrangements. Group comparisons of TCR breadth used two-sided Wilcoxon rank-sum tests. Drawn from immuneACCESS, this table holds only the in-frame rearrangements with V and J called that TCRdb kept. Clones are partly lost; checked studies trace under half to an unresolved V gene and leave the rest unexplained. Clonal size and the V and J genes are those of that table, whereas D and trimming came from the DNA. The sample records about 400,000 clones, 85% to 90% of which are singletons. Around 3.6% of the sample is held by the ten biggest clonotypes.

The treatment or condition label for this specimen denotes: roughly 19 received Ad26.COV2.S at low or high dose, single or two shots; 5 received placebo; per-sample allocation not given. Repertoires of vaccine and placebo recipients were sequenced from samples taken on day 63 after the first injection. In Cohort 1b, 25 adults aged 18-55 years were enrolled at a single site in Boston, USA, between 29 July and 7 August 2020. Ad26.COV2.S was a replication-incompetent adenovirus type 26 vector that expressed a prefusion-stabilized SARS-CoV-2 spike protein derived from the original Wuhan strain. This receptor was identified in a person aged 18-65 years who received the Ad26.COV2.S COVID-19 vaccine or a placebo. This material consisted of peripheral blood, taken in a trial of Ad26.COV2.S vaccine versus placebo.

The bases are TGTGCCAGCAGCTTATCGGTGGTGTTTAACACCGGGGAGCTGTTTTTT. Its coded protein is CASSLSVVFNTGELFF. Recombination connected TRBV7-2 to TRBJ2-2, with no confidently assigned D gene. The CDR3 spans 16 residues, from the cysteine through the phenylalanine. Kept here is only the CDR3 DNA, which spans 48 bases and is read in frame from base 1. The junction shows trimming of 2 bases on V and 2 bases on J, plus 12 bases between the germline ends. The germline V gene gives CDR1 as SGHTA and CDR2 as FQGNSA. Supplemented by the reference TRBV7-2 and TRBJ2-2 proteins around the CDR3, the complete variable domain is GAGVSQSPSNKVTEKGKDVELRCDPISGHTALYWYRQSLGQGLEFLIYFQGNSAPDKSGLPSDRFSAERTGGSVSTLTIQRTQQEDSAVYLCASSLSVVFNTGELFFGEGSRLTVL.